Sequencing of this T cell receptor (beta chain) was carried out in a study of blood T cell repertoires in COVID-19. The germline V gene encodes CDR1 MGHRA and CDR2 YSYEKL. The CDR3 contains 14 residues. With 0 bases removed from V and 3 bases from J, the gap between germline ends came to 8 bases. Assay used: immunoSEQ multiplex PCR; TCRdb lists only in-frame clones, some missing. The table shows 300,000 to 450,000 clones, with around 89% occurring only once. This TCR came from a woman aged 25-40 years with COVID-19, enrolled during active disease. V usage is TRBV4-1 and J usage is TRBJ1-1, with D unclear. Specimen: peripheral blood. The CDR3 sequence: CASSQDRTDTEAFF. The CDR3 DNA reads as TGCGCCAGCAGCCAAGATCGAACAGACACTGAAGCTTTCTTT.